Listed below are T cell receptor beta chains from one sample, sequenced in a study of blood T cell repertoires in COVID-19. Only in-frame clones appear in the TCRdb table, and some are missing; sequencing was by immunoSEQ multiplex PCR. Among about 120,000 clones listed, approximately 91% were seen once. The sequenced sample consisted of peripheral blood. The receptors shown here come from a woman older than 75 with acute or convalescent COVID-19. CDR3s include the opening cysteine and the closing phenylalanine or tryptophan. The D gene is left open where the match is weak. Size is omitted from some rows. Given values are once, few, many or a class for expanded clones.

V gene	CDR3 length	J gene	clone size	D gene	CDR3 DNA	CDR3 protein
TRBV4-3	13	TRBJ2-1	NA	NA	TGCGCCAGCAGCCGCGGCTTTTACAATGAGCAGTTCTTC	CASSRGFYNEQFF
TRBV6-6	13	TRBJ2-2	once	NA	TGTGCCAGCAGGCCGGTCTCGACCGGGGAGCTGTTTTTT	CASRPVSTGELFF
TRBV9	16	TRBJ2-5	few	TRBD2	TGTGCCAGCAGCGGTGGGACTAGCGGGGGGCAAGAGACCCAGTACTTC	CASSGGTSGGQETQYF
TRBV6-5	14	TRBJ2-1	NA	TRBD1	TGTGCCAGCAGGTTCCGGGACAGGTACAATGAGCAGTTCTTC	CASRFRDRYNEQFF
TRBV3-1/TRBV3-2	15	TRBJ1-1	few	NA	TGTGCCAGCAGCCAAGATGGGGGCGTGGGCACTGAAGCTTTCTTT	CASSQDGGVGTEAFF
TRBV5-1	16	TRBJ2-5	NA	TRBD2	TGCGCCAGCAGCTGGAGTGGCGGGAGCTTACGAGAGACCCAGTACTTC	CASSWSGGSLRETQYF
TRBV5-1	14	TRBJ1-3	NA	TRBD1	TGCGCCAGCAGTCCACAGGGGGCCGGAAACACCATATATTTT	CASSPQGAGNTIYF
TRBV10-3	13	TRBJ1-2	NA	TRBD1	TGTGCCATCAGTGGAACAGGGGATGGTGGCTACACCTTC	CAISGTGDGGYTF
TRBV19	17	TRBJ2-7	NA	TRBD1	TGTGCCAGTAGTAAGGTGAGGGGGACAGAATGGCCCTACGAGCAGTACTTC	CASSKVRGTEWPYEQYF
TRBV7-2	16	TRBJ2-2	NA	NA	TGTGCCAGCAGCTTAATCGGCGGGGCGAACACCGGGGAGCTGTTTTTT	CASSLIGGANTGELFF
TRBV2	14	TRBJ2-5	few	NA	TGTGCCAGCACCAAAGGGGCAGGGAAAGAGACCCAGTACTTC	CASTKGAGKETQYF
TRBV7-2	16	TRBJ2-5	NA	NA	TGTGCCAGCAGCTTAGCGCGGGCAACGGCAAGGGAGACCCAGTACTTC	CASSLARATARETQYF
TRBV7-3	14	TRBJ2-3	NA	TRBD2	TGTGCCAGCAGTTTTAGCGGGGGGACAGATACGCAGTATTTT	CASSFSGGTDTQYF
TRBV7-2	15	TRBJ2-7	NA	NA	TGTGCCAGCAGAAAGAAGGGACTGACCTCCTACGAGCAGTACTTC	CASRKKGLTSYEQYF
TRBV27	13	TRBJ1-1	NA	NA	TGTGCCAGCAGTCAACTCACGAACACTGAAGCTTTCTTT	CASSQLTNTEAFF
TRBV10-3	14	TRBJ2-3	NA	NA	TGTGCCACCTCCGAGGGCCGAGGTAAGGATACGCAGTATTTT	CATSEGRGKDTQYF
TRBV5-1	14	TRBJ2-3	NA	TRBD1	TGCGCCAGCAGGATACAGGGGGCCGTAGATACGCAGTATTTT	CASRIQGAVDTQYF
TRBV4-1	16	TRBJ2-2	few	TRBD2	TGCGCCAGCACCAAAATCGGGGGGGGCCACACCGGGGAGCTGTTTTTT	CASTKIGGGHTGELFF
TRBV19	11	TRBJ1-1	NA	NA	TGTGCCAGTATTGGGACACGTGAAGCTTTCTTT	CASIGTREAFF
TRBV19	17	TRBJ2-6	NA	TRBD1	TGTGCCAGTAGTCTCGGACAGGGCAACTCTGGGGCCAACGTCCTGACTTTC	CASSLGQGNSGANVLTF
TRBV19	13	TRBJ2-7	NA	TRBD2	TGTGCCAGTAGTGGCCTAGCGGAGTACGAGCAGTACTTC	CASSGLAEYEQYF
TRBV21-1	15	TRBJ2-2	NA	NA	TGTGCCAGCAGCACCCGACAGGGTTACACCGGGGAGCTGTTTTTT	CASSTRQGYTGELFF
TRBV29-1	13	TRBJ2-7	NA	NA	TGCAGCGTTGGCAGGGCCCCCTACTACGAGCAGTACTTC	CSVGRAPYYEQYF
TRBV6-2/TRBV6-3	18	TRBJ2-3	NA	TRBD2	TGTGCCAGCAGTTACATGAGCGGGGGGGGTTATGGCACAGATACGCAGTATTTT	CASSYMSGGGYGTDTQYF
TRBV9	15	TRBJ2-7	NA	TRBD2	TGTGCCAGCAGCGTAGTTGCGGGAGGCCCCTACGAGCAGTACTTC	CASSVVAGGPYEQYF
TRBV5-1	15	TRBJ2-1	NA	TRBD1	TGCGCCAGCAGCTTGGGGGGACAGGGGCACAATGAGCAGTTCTTC	CASSLGGQGHNEQFF
TRBV7-6	15	TRBJ1-2	NA	NA	TGTGCCAGCAGCCAAAGTGTCAGGGGCCACTATGGCTACACCTTC	CASSQSVRGHYGYTF
TRBV19	14	TRBJ1-3	once	NA	TGTGCCAGTAGTACGAGGCCGACTGGAAACACCATATATTTT	CASSTRPTGNTIYF
TRBV9	16	TRBJ2-7	NA	TRBD1	TGTGCCAGCAGCGTAGGGGCGGGACAGGATTCCTACGAGCAGTACTTC	CASSVGAGQDSYEQYF
TRBV3-1/TRBV3-2	14	TRBJ1-1	NA	NA	TGTGCCAGCAGCCGTGGGGAGATGAACACTGAAGCTTTCTTT	CASSRGEMNTEAFF
TRBV27	13	TRBJ2-7	NA	NA	TGTGCCAGCAGTTTATCGTGGCGGTACGAGCAGTACTTC	CASSLSWRYEQYF
TRBV2	14	TRBJ1-3	few	NA	TGTGCCAGCAGGATTGAAGGGGCTGGAAACACCATATATTTT	CASRIEGAGNTIYF
TRBV13	13	TRBJ2-1	NA	NA	TGTGCCAGCAGCCCTCGGTCTCTCAATGAGCAGTTCTTC	CASSPRSLNEQFF
TRBV2	14	TRBJ1-2	NA	NA	TGTGCCAGCAGTGCAACCCGAGCTAACTATGGCTACACCTTC	CASSATRANYGYTF
TRBV4-1	19	TRBJ2-3	NA	TRBD1	TGCGCCAGCAGTCCACGGGACAGGTTGGGTTCGGGAGTTCCAGATACGCAGTATTTT	CASSPRDRLGSGVPDTQYF
TRBV15	16	TRBJ1-5	NA	TRBD1	TGTGCCACCAGCGGTACGGACAGGGCCCACAGTCAGCCCCAGCATTTT	CATSGTDRAHSQPQHF
TRBV20-1	14	TRBJ2-3	NA	TRBD2	TGCAGTGCTAGTTCGGGAGGGTTCACAGATACGCAGTATTTT	CSASSGGFTDTQYF
TRBV4-1	13	TRBJ2-5	NA	NA	TGCGCCAGCAGCCAAGGTCCCCTGGAGACCCAGTACTTC	CASSQGPLETQYF
TRBV7-8	14	TRBJ2-7	once	NA	TGTGCCAGCAGCTTAATGCAGGTTACCTACGAGCAGTACTTC	CASSLMQVTYEQYF
TRBV20-1	10	TRBJ2-7	once	NA	TGCAGTGCCCAGTTCTACGAGCAGTACTTC	CSAQFYEQYF
TRBV19	15	TRBJ1-1	NA	TRBD1	TGTGCCAGTAGTAGGGGACAGACCATGAACACTGAAGCTTTCTTT	CASSRGQTMNTEAFF
TRBV12-3/TRBV12-4	13	TRBJ1-1	NA	TRBD1	TGTGCCAGCAGCGACAGGGGTGGCGCTGAAGCTTTCTTT	CASSDRGGAEAFF